This T cell receptor beta chain is drawn from a study of shared clonotypes between healthy human individuals. Study results and limitations: It was only blood that was sampled, and tissue repertoires likely differ. Non-shared clonotypes displayed generation probabilities falling below those of clonotypes present in all four donors.

Comment on this clone: What it recognizes is unknown.

Genomic DNA from each subset was divided evenly over several immunoSEQ plates. DNA at roughly 0.2 ug, roughly 27,000 T cell genomes, went into sorted-subset replicate PCRs. Measured with immunoSEQ multiplex PCR; TCRdb has only the in-frame clones, and not every one. The profile shows 2 million to 3 million clones, approximately 93% of them singletons. The V segment lost 0 bases and the J segment 8 bases; nucleotides outside the gene matches: 3. The CDR3 consists of 14 residues. Germline CDR1 and CDR2: ENHRY and SYGVKD. The chain carries TRBV10-3 and TRBJ2-1, with 8 bases that match TRBD2. The TCR sequence derives from a man between 18 and 29 years old in good health. Some clones in this sample may be carry-over from other donors' samples. The source material was naive CD4+ T cells from PBMCs. As for subset: CD45RA+ positively selected. The CDR3 region has the DNA TGTGCCATCAGTGAGTCGCAGACTAGCGATGAGCAGTTCTTC. This gives the protein CAISESQTSDEQFF.